A selection of T cell receptor beta chains follows, all from one sample in a study of regulatory T cells in long-lasting Graves disease. In TCRdb, the multiplex PCR reads were re-called with MiXCR into one record per CDR3 protein. The sample consists of fewer than 450,000 distinct CDR3 sequences, about 15% of them appearing once. This same sample was also taken into another study, of T cells in Graves' hyperthyroidism and ophthalmopathy.

The starting material was peripheral blood mononuclear cells (PBMCs), obtained at new diagnosis, from a patient treated with antithyroid drugs. The receptors were sampled from a woman between 40 and 55 years old with Graves disease. CDR3s include the opening cysteine and the closing phenylalanine or tryptophan. Each record gives: CDR3 DNA, CDR3 protein, D gene, clone size, V gene, J gene. A D gene is named only where the DNA matches it firmly. Clone size is not always given. Where it is, it says once, few, many or a class for expanded clones.

CDR3nt: TGCAGTGCCCGCGGCCTATATAATTCACCCCTCCACTTT
CDR3aa: CSARGLYNSPLHF
d_gene: -
abundance: -
v_gene: TRBV20-1
j_gene: TRBJ1-6

CDR3nt: TGTGCCAGCAGATTAGCGGGAGTAAGGGCCGGGGAGCTGTTTTTT
CDR3aa: CASRLAGVRAGELFF
d_gene: TRBD2
abundance: many
v_gene: TRBV12-3/TRBV12-4
j_gene: TRBJ2-2

CDR3nt: TGTGCCACCAGTGTTCCCGGACTAGCTAACACCGGGGAGCTGTTTTTT
CDR3aa: CATSVPGLANTGELFF
d_gene: TRBD2
abundance: many
v_gene: TRBV24-1
j_gene: TRBJ2-2

CDR3nt: TGTGCCAGTAGTAACGCGGGACTCGTGGTCAATGAGCAGTTCTTC
CDR3aa: CASSNAGLVVNEQFF
d_gene: -
abundance: few
v_gene: TRBV19
j_gene: TRBJ2-1

CDR3nt: TGTGCCAGCAGCTTGAGAGCAGGGAGCTCCTACGAGCAGTACTTC
CDR3aa: CASSLRAGSSYEQYF
d_gene: -
abundance: many
v_gene: TRBV5-8
j_gene: TRBJ2-7

CDR3nt: TGTGCCAGCAGTGACAACTTTGCCGAGCAGTACTTC
CDR3aa: CASSDNFAEQYF
d_gene: -
abundance: many
v_gene: TRBV6-1
j_gene: TRBJ2-7

CDR3nt: TGTGCCAGCAGCCATCCCCCAGGGGTAGCTCGGCAGGCAGATACGCAGTATTTT
CDR3aa: CASSHPPGVARQADTQYF
d_gene: -
abundance: few
v_gene: TRBV3-1
j_gene: TRBJ2-3

CDR3nt: TGTGCCAGTTGCAGGTCACGGGGCTACGAGCAGTACTTC
CDR3aa: CASCRSRGYEQYF
d_gene: -
abundance: few
v_gene: TRBV28
j_gene: TRBJ2-7

CDR3nt: TGTGCCAGCAGCGTACTTGGAGGATTCAACACCGGGGAGCTGTTTTTT
CDR3aa: CASSVLGGFNTGELFF
d_gene: -
abundance: many
v_gene: TRBV9
j_gene: TRBJ2-2

CDR3nt: TGTGCCAGCAGCCGTCTGCAGGGTTCTAACTATGGCTACACCTTC
CDR3aa: CASSRLQGSNYGYTF
d_gene: -
abundance: few
v_gene: TRBV14
j_gene: TRBJ1-2

CDR3nt: TGTGCCAGCAGCACCGGGACAGGGACGGTCGAGCAGTACTTC
CDR3aa: CASSTGTGTVEQYF
d_gene: TRBD1
abundance: few
v_gene: TRBV6-2/TRBV6-3
j_gene: TRBJ2-7

CDR3nt: TGCAGTGCCCTGGGGACTAGCGGGGATACCTCCTACGAGCAGTACTTC
CDR3aa: CSALGTSGDTSYEQYF
d_gene: TRBD2
abundance: many
v_gene: TRBV20-1
j_gene: TRBJ2-7

CDR3nt: TGTGCCAGCAGCCGCGGGACAGGCCAAGGGGAAAAACTGTTTTTT
CDR3aa: CASSRGTGQGEKLFF
d_gene: TRBD1
abundance: -
v_gene: TRBV14
j_gene: TRBJ1-4

CDR3nt: TGTGCCAGTAGTATACTAGGACGAGACGGACCCTACGAGCAGTACTTC
CDR3aa: CASSILGRDGPYEQYF
d_gene: -
abundance: few
v_gene: TRBV19
j_gene: TRBJ2-7

CDR3nt: TGTGCCAGTAGTTCAGCGGGAGGGCCCCGTTACTACAATGAGCAGTTCTTC
CDR3aa: CASSSAGGPRYYNEQFF
d_gene: TRBD2
abundance: many
v_gene: TRBV19
j_gene: TRBJ2-1

CDR3nt: TGTGCTAGTGGTTCCGGAAGGACAGGGGAGGAGACCCAGTACTTC
CDR3aa: CASGSGRTGEETQYF
d_gene: TRBD1
abundance: few
v_gene: TRBV12-5
j_gene: TRBJ2-5

CDR3nt: TGTGCCTGGAGTTCCGGGACTAGCGGGAGGATAGGAACCGGGGAGCTGTTTTTT
CDR3aa: CAWSSGTSGRIGTGELFF
d_gene: TRBD2
abundance: many
v_gene: TRBV30
j_gene: TRBJ2-2

CDR3nt: TGTGCCAGCAGAACCGGAGAGGGGGGCGACAATGAGCAGTTCTTC
CDR3aa: CASRTGEGGDNEQFF
d_gene: -
abundance: -
v_gene: TRBV6-1
j_gene: TRBJ2-1

CDR3nt: TGTGCCTGGAGTGTACAGGGAGTAGCCAAAAACATTCAGTACTTC
CDR3aa: CAWSVQGVAKNIQYF
d_gene: -
abundance: few
v_gene: TRBV30
j_gene: TRBJ2-4

CDR3nt: TGTGCCAGCAGTGAAGGAGGAGGGCAGGGCATCGTCAATGAGCAGTTCTTC
CDR3aa: CASSEGGGQGIVNEQFF
d_gene: -
abundance: many
v_gene: TRBV25-1
j_gene: TRBJ2-1

CDR3nt: TGCAGTGCTAGACATTCCGGGACAACCTACGAGCAGTACTTC
CDR3aa: CSARHSGTTYEQYF
d_gene: -
abundance: -
v_gene: TRBV20-1
j_gene: TRBJ2-7

CDR3nt: TGTGCCAGTAGTATAGAGGGCGGCGGCCGGGCCCAGTACTTC
CDR3aa: CASSIEGGGRAQYF
d_gene: -
abundance: -
v_gene: TRBV19
j_gene: TRBJ2-5

CDR3nt: TGTGCCAGCAGCAAACAACAGGGGTACGAGACCCAGTACTTC
CDR3aa: CASSKQQGYETQYF
d_gene: TRBD1
abundance: -
v_gene: TRBV5-5
j_gene: TRBJ2-5

CDR3nt: TGTGCCAGCAGCTCCCGGGACGGGGAAGGTGAAGCTTTCTTT
CDR3aa: CASSSRDGEGEAFF
d_gene: -
abundance: many
v_gene: TRBV7-9
j_gene: TRBJ1-1

CDR3nt: TGCGCCAGCAGCCAAGATGACCACGAGCAGTACTTC
CDR3aa: CASSQDDHEQYF
d_gene: -
abundance: many
v_gene: TRBV4-1
j_gene: TRBJ2-7

CDR3nt: TGTGCCACCGGGGAGTCGTTAGGGGCGAGGGAGACCCAGTACTTC
CDR3aa: CATGESLGARETQYF
d_gene: -
abundance: few
v_gene: TRBV24-1
j_gene: TRBJ2-5

CDR3nt: TGTGCCAGCAGCCCTACCTTGACAGGGACAGAGACCCAGTACTTC
CDR3aa: CASSPTLTGTETQYF
d_gene: TRBD1
abundance: many
v_gene: TRBV3-1
j_gene: TRBJ2-5

CDR3nt: TGTGCCATCAAGGAGACAGGGTCGCAAAATCAGCCCCAGCATTTT
CDR3aa: CAIKETGSQNQPQHF
d_gene: TRBD1
abundance: few
v_gene: TRBV10-3
j_gene: TRBJ1-5

CDR3nt: TGTGCCAGCGGGGGACAACCCCCTGAGGGGCAGTTCTTC
CDR3aa: CASGGQPPEGQFF
d_gene: -
abundance: many
v_gene: TRBV2
j_gene: TRBJ2-1

CDR3nt: TGTGCCAGCAGTTTACTTGGCAGTTTCTATGGCTACACCTTC
CDR3aa: CASSLLGSFYGYTF
d_gene: -
abundance: many
v_gene: TRBV12-3/TRBV12-4
j_gene: TRBJ1-2

CDR3nt: TGTGCCAGCATACAGGGGAGGAATTCACCCCTCCACTTT
CDR3aa: CASIQGRNSPLHF
d_gene: TRBD1
abundance: -
v_gene: TRBV6-1
j_gene: TRBJ1-6

CDR3nt: TGTGCCATCAGTGAGGCAGGCTCCTACGAGCAGTACTTC
CDR3aa: CAISEAGSYEQYF
d_gene: -
abundance: many
v_gene: TRBV10-3
j_gene: TRBJ2-7

CDR3nt: TGTGCCAGCAGCCCTTGGGACAGGACTAACTATGGCTACACCTTC
CDR3aa: CASSPWDRTNYGYTF
d_gene: TRBD1
abundance: many
v_gene: TRBV3-1
j_gene: TRBJ1-2

CDR3nt: TGCGCCAGCAGCCCAACAGGGCCAACTAATGAAAAACTGTTTTTT
CDR3aa: CASSPTGPTNEKLFF
d_gene: -
abundance: many
v_gene: TRBV5-1
j_gene: TRBJ1-4

CDR3nt: TGTGCCAGCAGCTTAGCCTTAGCACCCCTAGGGGGAGAGACCCAGTACTTC
CDR3aa: CASSLALAPLGGETQYF
d_gene: -
abundance: many
v_gene: TRBV7-6
j_gene: TRBJ2-5

CDR3nt: TGTGCCACCAGTGCAGGGGAAAATGAGCAGTTCTTC
CDR3aa: CATSAGENEQFF
d_gene: -
abundance: few
v_gene: TRBV24-1
j_gene: TRBJ2-1

CDR3nt: TGTGCCAGCTCACCATCCGGACAGGGGGGGACCCACTTC
CDR3aa: CASSPSGQGGTHF
d_gene: TRBD1
abundance: few
v_gene: TRBV18
j_gene: TRBJ2-7

CDR3nt: TGCGCCAGCAGCTTGGGGTTCGGGACAGTCTCTGGAAACACCATATATTTT
CDR3aa: CASSLGFGTVSGNTIYF
d_gene: TRBD1
abundance: -
v_gene: TRBV5-1
j_gene: TRBJ1-3

CDR3nt: TGTGCCAGCAGCGTAGCCTCCAGGGGGCCTAACTATGGCTACACCTTC
CDR3aa: CASSVASRGPNYGYTF
d_gene: TRBD1
abundance: -
v_gene: TRBV9
j_gene: TRBJ1-2

CDR3nt: TGTGCCAGTAGTATAGGGGACAGGAGGAACACTGAAGCTTTCTTT
CDR3aa: CASSIGDRRNTEAFF
d_gene: TRBD1
abundance: many
v_gene: TRBV19
j_gene: TRBJ1-1

CDR3nt: TGTGCCAGCAGCGTAGACACGAACTATGGCTACACCTTC
CDR3aa: CASSVDTNYGYTF
d_gene: -
abundance: many
v_gene: TRBV9
j_gene: TRBJ1-2

CDR3nt: TGTGCCAGCAGCACACCCGGGACTATGAACACTGAAGCTTTCTTT
CDR3aa: CASSTPGTMNTEAFF
d_gene: -
abundance: many
v_gene: TRBV12-3/TRBV12-4
j_gene: TRBJ1-1

CDR3nt: TGTGCCAGCAGCCAGGGGGGCACAGAGACCCAGTACTTC
CDR3aa: CASSQGGTETQYF
d_gene: -
abundance: many
v_gene: TRBV7-3
j_gene: TRBJ2-5

CDR3nt: TGTGCCAGTAGTTTCTGGACACAAACAAGCAATCAGCCCCAGCATTTT
CDR3aa: CASSFWTQTSNQPQHF
d_gene: -
abundance: few
v_gene: TRBV19
j_gene: TRBJ1-5

CDR3nt: TGTGCCAGCAGCTTACTTAGAAGCGAGCAGTACTTC
CDR3aa: CASSLLRSEQYF
d_gene: -
abundance: -
v_gene: TRBV5-6
j_gene: TRBJ2-7

CDR3nt: TGTGCCAGCAGCTTAGCCAGCACCTACAATGAGCAGTTCTTC
CDR3aa: CASSLASTYNEQFF
d_gene: -
abundance: -
v_gene: TRBV11-3
j_gene: TRBJ2-1

CDR3nt: TGCAGCGTTGGGACCCTTCTGACCGGGGAGCTGTTTTTT
CDR3aa: CSVGTLLTGELFF
d_gene: -
abundance: few
v_gene: TRBV29-1
j_gene: TRBJ2-2